These 27 T cell receptor beta chains came from one sample sequenced in a study of OX40 agonist ivuxolimab in advanced cancers. TCRdb's table, derived via immunoSEQ multiplex PCR, lists solely in-frame clones and lacks some. The sample contains under 30,000 clones, 77% of which appear only once. The source was CD4+ or CD8+ T cells sorted from blood, collected in a trial of the OX40 agonist ivuxolimab. The receptor source for this set is an adult with an advanced solid tumor such as melanoma, head and neck, liver or kidney cancer.

V gene TRBV28 combines with J gene TRBJ2-5, with 7 bases aligning to TRBD2. The V and J ends lost 4 bases and 3 bases, in that order; junction bases with no gene match: 5. The CDR3 extends over 14 amino acids. CDR1 and CDR2 (germline): MDHEN, SYDVKM. CDR3 region: CASSSAGTKETQYF. The DNA of the CDR3 is TGTGCCAGCAGTTCCGCCGGGACTAAAGAGACCCAGTACTTC.

CDR3 residues: CSVEERGNEQFF. In DNA, the CDR3 is TGCAGCGTTGAAGAGCGGGGCAATGAGCAGTTCTTC. The V and J genes are TRBV29-1 and TRBJ2-1; possibly TRBD2 for D (6 bases). The length of the CDR3 is 12 residues. Trimming removed 0 bases from V and 6 bases from J, with 6 bases in between. Germline V lookup: CDR1 SQVTM, CDR2 ANQGSEA.

This rearrangement joins TRBV2 to TRBJ2-3; 9 bases line up with TRBD1. Germline CDR1 is SNHLY and CDR2 is FYNNEI. This CDR3 comprises 15 residues. Losses at the gene ends were 6 bases for V and 5 bases for J; bases not matched to a gene: 9. The CDR3 spells CASRKWDRAGDTQYF. The CDR3 DNA reads as TGTGCCAGCAGGAAATGGGACAGGGCGGGAGATACGCAGTATTTT.

About this clone: Germline and junction disagree at one end, which may indicate a read error. Other DNA variants within this sample encode the same CDR3. This chain uses TRBV7-2 with TRBJ1-5; weak D call: TRBD1 (5 bases). The CDR3 sequence is 13 residues long. CDR1 is SGHTA, CDR2 FQGNSA, per germline. The DNA of the CDR3 is TGTGCTAGCAGTAAAGGGGGCAATCAGCCCCAGCATTTT. Translated, it gives CASSKGGNQPQHF.

The chain joins TRBV20-1 to TRBJ2-7; TRBD1 agrees at 8 bases. CDR1 and CDR2 from the germline V gene are DFQATT and SNEGSKA (reference sequence). Trimming took 6 bases from V and 2 from J; bases not matched to a gene: 0. The CDR3 sequence is 11 residues long. The CDR3 DNA is TGCAGTGCGGGACAGGCCTACGAGCAGTACTTC. Amino acid sequence: CSAGQAYEQYF.

The rearrangement links TRBV30 to TRBJ1-4; the D is unclear. Germline V gene data show CDR1 as GTSNPN and CDR2 as SVGIG (reference sequence). The CDR3 extends over 15 amino acids. V was pared by 0 bases and J by 4 bases, with 12 bases between. CDR3 loop: CAWSVQSLDNEKLFF. CDR3 nucleotide sequence: TGTGCCTGGAGTGTACAGTCACTAGATAATGAAAAACTGTTTTTT.

The chain uses TRBV7-2 and TRBJ2-3; either TRBD1 or TRBD2 may fit D (5 bases each). This CDR3 comprises 16 residues. V lost 1 base and J lost 5, with 16 bases in between. Germline-derived CDR1 and CDR2 are SGHTA and FQGNSA. This CDR3 reads CASSLGVGAGLDTQYF. The CDR3 coding sequence is TGTGCCAGCAGCTTAGGTGTTGGGGCCGGACTAGATACGCAGTATTTT.

This chain uses TRBV2 with TRBJ2-3; TRBD2 agrees at 9 bases. J gave up 6 bases and V 7 bases, and 5 bases lay outside the gene matches. The CDR3 runs 13 residues. The germline CDR1 and CDR2 sequences are SNHLY and FYNNEI. Written as DNA, the CDR3 is TGTGCCAGCAAGGGCGCGGGGGGGGATACGCAGTATTTT. Translation gives CASKGAGGDTQYF.

The chain is built from TRBV5-1 and TRBJ1-3; D unresolved. The CDR3 runs 15 residues. V gave up 4 bases and J gave up 4 bases, with 15 bases separating them. Germline V lookup: CDR1 SGHRS, CDR2 YFSETQ. CDR3 region: CASSTRGSQGNTIYF. For the CDR3, the DNA is TGCGCCAGCAGCACCCGAGGGAGCCAAGGAAACACCATATATTTT.

By proportion, this clone is medium-sized. The sample has other DNA sequences that encode this CDR3 too. CDR3 DNA: TGTGCCAGCAGCCCGTTTCAGGGGATCATCTACAATGAGCAGTTCTTC. This codes for CASSPFQGIIYNEQFF. The chain combines TRBV7-8 with TRBJ2-1; possible D gene TRBD1, 6 bases. The germline CDR1 and CDR2 sequences are SGHVS and FQNEAQ. The CDR3 is made up of 16 amino acids. Trimming shortened V by 5 bases and J by 3 bases, and 17 bases separated the two germline ends.

The rearrangement joins TRBV13 to TRBJ2-5, with D perhaps TRBD2 (6 bases). CDR1 PRHDT and CDR2 FYEKMQ come from the germline V gene (reference sequence). The CDR3 has 14 amino acids. Trimming stripped 5 bases from V and 5 bases from J, with 15 bases between. CDR3 residues: CASSLWTGGETQYF. CDR3 nucleotide sequence: TGTGCCAGCAGCCTATGGACTGGAGGGGAGACCCAGTACTTC.

This clone showed up just a few times. The chain's CDR3 is CASSLTSGGADTQYF. Written as DNA, the CDR3 is TGCGCCAGCAGCCTAACTAGCGGGGGGGCAGATACGCAGTATTTT. The chain uses TRBV4-3 and TRBJ2-3; 13 positions match TRBD2. V gave up 4 bases and J gave up 4 bases; unmatched junction bases: 2. CDR1 and CDR2 (germline): LGHNA, YSLEER. The CDR3 has 15 residues.

This clone has more than one count but fewer than ten. The V and J genes are TRBV19 and TRBJ2-1, with TRBD2 matching over 7 bases. CDR3 length: 14 amino acids. Germline CDR1 reads LNHDA; CDR2 reads SQIVND (reference sequence). The J segment lost 0 bases and the V segment lost 6 bases, leaving 2 bases of the junction unmatched. CDR3 region: CASSRGSSYNEQFF. CDR3 DNA: TGTGCCAGTAGCCGCGGGAGCTCCTACAATGAGCAGTTCTTC.

The chain has TRBV5-1 and TRBJ1-4; D is uncertain. The CDR3 loop spans 14 amino acids. The germline CDR1 and CDR2 sequences are SGHRS and YFSETQ. Trimming cost V 4 bases and J 8 bases, with 15 bases left between them. CDR3 DNA sequence: TGCGCCAGCAGCACGCCGGACGGGGAAGAAAAACTGTTTTTT. Its translation is CASSTPDGEEKLFF.

The CDR3 region is CASSSRRQGLYGYTF. As DNA, the CDR3 is TGTGCCAGCAGCTCCCGTCGACAGGGTCTCTATGGCTACACCTTC. The V call is TRBV5-8, the J call TRBJ1-2, with TRBD1 matching over 7 bases. V lost 3 bases and J lost 4; bases outside the gene matches: 9. Germline V gene data show CDR1 as SGHTS and CDR2 as YDEGEE. The CDR3 consists of 15 residues.

This clone was seen only a few times. Germline is not matched at one junction end, which may reflect a read error. The rearrangement joins TRBV7-9 to TRBJ2-7; D ambiguous. Germline assignment: CDR1 SEHNR and CDR2 FQNEAQ (reference sequence). The CDR3 spans 11 residues. This chain's CDR3 is CASSLQYVQYF. The CDR3 DNA reads as TGTGCCAGCAGCTTACAGTACGTGCAGTACTTC.

This chain joins TRBV10-3 and TRBJ2-7; D tentatively fits TRBD1 or TRBD2 (5 bases each). Trimming stripped 8 bases from V and 2 bases from J, with 10 bases between. Germline V CDR1 and CDR2: ENHRY, SYGVKD. This CDR3 is built from 12 residues. CDR3 sequence: CAIRDLAYEQYF. CDR3 nucleotide sequence: TGTGCCATCCGGGACCTCGCCTACGAGCAGTACTTC.

The chain employs TRBV6-5 and TRBJ2-3; D ambiguous. The V gene lost 5 bases and the J gene lost 0 bases, with 12 bases spanning the gap. The length of the CDR3 is 15 residues. CDR1 and CDR2 (germline): MNHEY, SVGAGI. CDR3 sequence: CASSRVRSSTDTQYF. The CDR3 DNA reads as TGTGCCAGCAGTCGGGTAAGGAGTAGCACAGATACGCAGTATTTT.

This clone has more than one count but fewer than ten. J is TRBJ2-7 and V is TRBV2, with 9 bases fitting TRBD1. This CDR3 region has 15 residues. The V gene's germline CDR1 is SNHLY and CDR2 FYNNEI. The trim removed 8 bases at V and 5 bases at J, leaving 13 bases unmatched. The CDR3 loop is CASCESGTGKNEQYF. The CDR3 DNA follows: TGTGCCAGCTGCGAATCCGGGACAGGGAAGAACGAGCAGTACTTC.

The CDR3 DNA reads as TGTGCCAGCAGCTCCCAAGGGCAAACTAATGAAAAACTGTTTTTT. Translating it yields CASSSQGQTNEKLFF. This chain connects TRBV7-9 to TRBJ1-4, with D unresolved. Germline assignment: CDR1 SEHNR and CDR2 FQNEAQ (reference sequence). The CDR3 sequence is 15 residues long. V was shortened by 4 bases and J by 1 base, with 10 bases between the two germline ends.

J is TRBJ1-5 and V is TRBV28, with 7 bases identical to TRBD1. The ends lost 5 bases at V and 2 bases at J; junction bases unmatched: 6. The V gene's germline CDR1 is MDHEN and CDR2 SYDVKM. This CDR3 is 15 amino acids long. The CDR3 protein is CASSALGGRNQPQHF. For the CDR3, the DNA is TGTGCCAGCAGTGCCCTAGGGGGCCGCAATCAGCCCCAGCATTTT.

The CDR3 coding sequence is TGCGCCAGCAGCTTGGACGGTTATGGCTACACCTTC. This gives the protein CASSLDGYGYTF. This chain connects TRBV5-1 to TRBJ1-2; D is uncertain. Trimming shortened V by 0 bases and J by 5 bases, and 5 bases separated the two germline ends. The CDR3 extends over 12 amino acids. In germline, CDR1 is SGHRS, CDR2 YFSETQ. The full variable domain, with the rest looked up from reference TRBV5-1 and TRBJ1-2, is KAGVTQTPRYLIKTRGQQVTLSCSPISGHRSVSWYQQTPGQGLQFLFEYFSETQRNKGNFPGRFSGRQFSNSRSEMNVSTLELGDSALYLCASSLDGYGYTFGSGTRLTVV.

This clone occurred once. J is TRBJ1-5 and V is TRBV27; the D is unclear. Trimming removed 0 bases at V and 6 bases at J, with 9 bases between. This CDR3 has 14 residues. Germline CDR1 is MNHEY and CDR2 is SMNVEV (reference sequence). The CDR3 loop is CASSLSRAGQPQHF. The CDR3 bases are TGTGCCAGCAGTTTATCGAGGGCGGGTCAGCCCCAGCATTTT.

The V gene is TRBV6-1, the J gene TRBJ1-5; 11 bases are shared with TRBD1. CDR3 length equals 15 residues. Germline V lookup: CDR1 MNHNS, CDR2 SASEGT. V lost 4 bases to trimming and J lost 4 bases; unmatched junction nucleotides: 3. The CDR3 sequence is CASSVGQGANQPQHF. Here the CDR3 DNA reads TGTGCCAGCAGTGTAGGACAGGGGGCTAATCAGCCCCAGCATTTT.

This sequence joins TRBV11-2 and TRBJ2-7; perhaps TRBD1 as D (5 bases). The CDR3 length is 12 residues. The V end lost 5 bases, the J end lost 2 bases, and 7 bases lay between the germline ends. Germline V lookup: CDR1 SGHAT, CDR2 FQNNGV. As DNA, the CDR3 is TGTGCCAGCAGCCAAGGGGCCTACGAGCAGTACTTC. It yields the protein CASSQGAYEQYF.

This clone has only one observation. This sequence joins TRBV18 and TRBJ2-6; 9 nucleotides agree with TRBD1. The J segment lost 0 bases and the V segment lost 6 bases, leaving 6 bases of the junction unmatched. Germline V gene lookup returns CDR1 KGHSH and CDR2 LQKENI. The CDR3 extends over 17 amino acids. CDR3 nucleotide sequence: TGTGCCAGCTCCCCCGGACAGGGGATCTCTGGGGCCAACGTCCTGACTTTC. It is translated as CASSPGQGISGANVLTF.

This clone appeared a single time. The chain combines TRBV11-2 with TRBJ2-1; D gene unclear. Germline V gives CDR1 SGHAT, CDR2 FQNNGV. V lost 0 bases to trimming and J lost 12 bases, with 6 bases between them. There are 11 residues in the CDR3. CDR3 in DNA: TGTGCCAGCAGCTTAGAGGTAGGGCAGTTCTTC. As protein: CASSLEVGQFF.